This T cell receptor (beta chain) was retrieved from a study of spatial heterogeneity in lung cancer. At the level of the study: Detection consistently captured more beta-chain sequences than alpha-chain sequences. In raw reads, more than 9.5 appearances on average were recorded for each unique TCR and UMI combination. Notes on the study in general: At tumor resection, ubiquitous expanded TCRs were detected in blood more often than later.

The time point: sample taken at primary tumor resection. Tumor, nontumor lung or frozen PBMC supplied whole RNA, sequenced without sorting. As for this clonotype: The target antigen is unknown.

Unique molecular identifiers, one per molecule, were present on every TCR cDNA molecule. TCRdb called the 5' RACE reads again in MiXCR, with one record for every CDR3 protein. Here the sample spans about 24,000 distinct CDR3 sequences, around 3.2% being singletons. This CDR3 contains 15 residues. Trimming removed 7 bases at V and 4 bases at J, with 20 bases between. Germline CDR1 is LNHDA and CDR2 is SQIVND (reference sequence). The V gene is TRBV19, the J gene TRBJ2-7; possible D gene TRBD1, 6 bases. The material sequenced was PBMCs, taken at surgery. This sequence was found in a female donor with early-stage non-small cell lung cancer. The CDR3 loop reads CASKSSPTGLYEQYF. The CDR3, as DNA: TGTGCCAGTAAGAGCTCCCCGACAGGTTTGTACGAGCAGTACTTC.